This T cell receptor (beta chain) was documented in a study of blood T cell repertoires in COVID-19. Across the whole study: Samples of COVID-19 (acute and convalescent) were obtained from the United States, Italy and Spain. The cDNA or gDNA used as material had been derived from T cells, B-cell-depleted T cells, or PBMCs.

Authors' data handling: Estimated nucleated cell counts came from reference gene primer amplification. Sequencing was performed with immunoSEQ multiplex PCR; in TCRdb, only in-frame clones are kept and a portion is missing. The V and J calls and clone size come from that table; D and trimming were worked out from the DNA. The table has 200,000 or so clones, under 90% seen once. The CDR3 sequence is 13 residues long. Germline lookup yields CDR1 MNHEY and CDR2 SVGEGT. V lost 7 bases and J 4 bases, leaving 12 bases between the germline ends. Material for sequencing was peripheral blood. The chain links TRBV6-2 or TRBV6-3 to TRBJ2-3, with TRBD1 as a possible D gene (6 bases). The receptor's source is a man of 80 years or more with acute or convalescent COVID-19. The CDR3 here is CASTPTGSDTQYF. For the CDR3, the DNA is TGTGCCAGCACCCCAACAGGGTCAGATACGCAGTATTTT.